The 28 T cell receptor beta chains below all came from one sample that was sequenced in a study of T-cell reconstitution after alpha-beta-depleted transplantation in children. As it was prepared, the TCRbeta library received unique molecular identifiers. TCRdb independently ran MiXCR on the PCR reads; one entry per CDR3 protein. The sample shows approximately 230,000 distinct CDR3 sequences, roughly a quarter of them seen only once. Sequenced material: PBMCs, taken before TCRalphabeta/CD19-depleted stem cell transplant. The receptors shown here come from a girl between 2 and 10 years old with Fanconi anemia, due to receive a stem cell transplant.

The CDR3 loop reads CASSSEVAGVNEQFF. The DNA of the CDR3 is TGTGCCAGCAGCAGTGAGGTAGCGGGAGTAAATGAGCAGTTCTTC. The chain has TRBV7-6 and TRBJ2-1; 9 bases map to TRBD2. Germline V gene sequence: CDR1 SGHVS, CDR2 FNYEAQ. The CDR3 extends over 15 amino acids. V shed 5 bases and J 7 bases; nucleotides not matched to a gene: 9.

The chain is built from TRBV7-2 and TRBJ2-1, with TRBD2 matching 7 bases. Trimming took 5 bases from V and 0 from J; bases not matched to a gene: 10. The CDR3 covers 17 residues. Germline V gene lookup returns CDR1 SGHTA and CDR2 FQGNSA. The CDR3 reads CASSTRWRGSSYNEQFF. The CDR3 nucleotides read TGTGCCAGCAGCACCAGGTGGCGGGGGAGCTCCTACAATGAGCAGTTCTTC.

This clonotype was observed a handful of times. This chain's CDR3 is CSASRKYEQYF. CDR3 DNA: TGCAGTGCTAGTAGGAAGTACGAGCAGTACTTC. The rearrangement joins TRBV20-1 to TRBJ2-7; D is undetermined. This CDR3 is 11 amino acids long. The germline V and J ends were trimmed by 3 bases and 4 bases, with 7 bases remaining between them. Per germline, CDR1 DFQATT and CDR2 SNEGSKA (reference sequence).

This clonotype was recorded a few times. J is TRBJ2-2 and V is TRBV7-6, with D possibly TRBD1 on 5 matching bases. The CDR3 sequence is 15 residues long. Germline V gene lookup returns CDR1 SGHVS and CDR2 FNYEAQ. The V end was cut by 4 bases, the J end by 2 bases, with 11 bases between. CDR3 sequence reads: CASSSGRSNTGELFF. The CDR3 coding sequence is TGTGCCAGCAGCTCAGGGCGCTCTAACACCGGGGAGCTGTTTTTT.

This clonotype was observed a few times. CDR3 sequence reads: CSAIQGTDYGYTF. The CDR3 DNA reads TGCAGTGCTATCCAAGGGACGGACTATGGCTACACCTTC. The chain combines TRBV20-1 with TRBJ1-2; perhaps TRBD1 as D (5 bases). Germline V gene sequence: CDR1 DFQATT, CDR2 SNEGSKA (reference sequence). This CDR3 region has 13 residues. The V and J ends lost 4 bases and 3 bases respectively, with 12 bases between them.

V and J are TRBV7-9 and TRBJ2-7, with D hard to call. The CDR3 spans 14 residues. In germline, CDR1 is SEHNR, CDR2 FQNEAQ (reference sequence). V dropped 5 bases and J dropped 1 base, with 12 bases sitting between them. The CDR3 here is CASSRTGPSYEQYF. The CDR3 coding sequence is TGTGCCAGCAGCCGCACCGGACCGTCCTACGAGCAGTACTTC.

The chain joins TRBV29-1 to TRBJ2-2; TRBD1 matches 9 bases. The CDR3 is 14 amino acids. V lost 6 bases, J lost 3 bases, and 5 bases stayed unmatched. Germline loops: CDR1 SQVTM, CDR2 ANQGSEA. The CDR3 DNA reads as TGCAGCGTCGACAGGGGGGGAGACACCGGGGAGCTGTTTTTT. Its translation is CSVDRGGDTGELFF.

The chain employs TRBV7-9 and TRBJ2-7; 10 positions agree with TRBD1. Germline CDR1 and CDR2: SEHNR and FQNEAQ (reference sequence). The CDR3 consists of 17 residues. V was clipped by 6 bases and J by 2 bases; unmatched bases: 13. DNA for the CDR3: TGTGCCAGCAGTTTTTACAACCGGGACAGGGGTACCTACGAGCAGTACTTC. The encoded protein is CASSFYNRDRGTYEQYF.

The chain has TRBV20-1 and TRBJ2-7; 10 nucleotides match TRBD2. J lost 2 bases, V lost 7 bases, and 2 bases had no gene match. This CDR3 contains 12 residues. Germline CDR1 reads DFQATT; CDR2 reads SNEGSKA (reference sequence). The CDR3 spells CSGLAGPYEQYV. The DNA for the CDR3 is TGCAGTGGACTAGCGGGTCCCTACGAGCAGTACGTC.

This clonotype was counted many times. This chain connects TRBV29-1 to TRBJ2-1; D uncertain. Trimming removed 3 bases at V and 15 bases at J, with 15 bases between. This CDR3 has 11 amino acids. Germline V gene lookup returns CDR1 SQVTM and CDR2 ANQGSEA. The CDR3 DNA is TGCAGCGTTGAGGCGTACCTCGAGTCGTTCTTC. Translation gives CSVEAYLESFF.

This sequence joins TRBV5-1 and TRBJ2-7; 11 bases are a match to TRBD2. V lost 7 bases, J lost 6 bases, and 12 bases stayed unmatched. CDR1 and CDR2 (germline): SGHRS, YFSETQ. The CDR3 totals 15 residues. The CDR3 region is CASSSTRLAGGEQYF. The CDR3 nucleotides are TGCGCCAGCTCCTCGACGAGGCTAGCGGGAGGCGAGCAGTACTTC.

The rearrangement joins TRBV29-1 to TRBJ2-5, with D maybe TRBD1 (6 bases). The germline V gene encodes CDR1 SQVTM and CDR2 ANQGSEA. The length of the CDR3 is 13 residues. V was pared by 3 bases and J by 6 bases, with 14 bases between. The CDR3 nucleotides read TGCAGCGTTGAGCCTCGCAGGGGCCAGACCCAGTACTTC. This translates into CSVEPRRGQTQYF.

The chain links TRBV11-2 to TRBJ2-5; 9 nucleotides align to TRBD2. The CDR3 length is 18 residues. Germline CDR1 SGHAT, CDR2 FQNNGV. Germline trimming cut 1 base from V and 1 base from J; bases unmatched to any gene: 10. CDR3 in DNA: TGTGCCAGCAGCTTAGGAGCGGGGGGCCCATATAGCCAAGAGACCCAGTACTTC. Residues: CASSLGAGGPYSQETQYF.

This chain connects TRBV9 to TRBJ2-7; the match to TRBD2 covers 9 bases. Germline CDR1 SGDLS, CDR2 YYNGEE. Unmatched junction bases numbered 8, after V lost 4 bases and J lost 3 bases. The CDR3 covers 15 residues. DNA of the CDR3: TGTGCCAGCAGCCAGTGGTCGACTAGCGGCTACGAGCAGTACTTC. Its protein is CASSQWSTSGYEQYF.

Only a few counts were recorded for this clonotype. The chain employs TRBV5-1 and TRBJ2-7; TRBD2 agrees at 10 bases. Trimming removed 3 bases from V and 6 bases from J; junction bases left unmatched: 18. The CDR3 extends over 18 amino acids. In germline, CDR1 is SGHRS, CDR2 YFSETQ. The DNA for the CDR3 is TGCGCCAGCAGCTGGGTGCGACTCGCTAGCGGGAGAATCACCGAGCAGTACTTC. Amino acid sequence: CASSWVRLASGRITEQYF.

The chain links TRBV27 to TRBJ2-1; 7 bases fit TRBD2. The germline V gene encodes CDR1 MNHEY and CDR2 SMNVEV (reference sequence). Trimming at V came to 5 bases and at J to 13 bases, leaving 11 bases not matched to a gene. The CDR3 is 13 residues long. In DNA form, the CDR3 reads TGTGCCAGCAGTCCGTCTAGCGGTGTAGACCAGTTCTTC. Encoded protein: CASSPSSGVDQFF.

At least ten counts were recorded for this clonotype. The chain employs TRBV6-4 and TRBJ2-5, with D tentatively TRBD2 (5 bases). Trimming took 0 bases from V and 6 from J, leaving 11 bases between them. The germline V gene encodes CDR1 MRHNA and CDR2 SNTAGT. The CDR3 runs to 14 residues. The CDR3 is CASSDSKGEQTQYF. The CDR3 nucleotides read TGTGCCAGCAGTGACTCGAAGGGAGAACAGACCCAGTACTTC.

There are many counts of this clonotype. The V call is TRBV6-5, the J call TRBJ2-5, with 8 bases matching TRBD2. Trimming cost V 6 bases and J 5 bases; bases outside gene matches: 8. This CDR3 region has 14 residues. The germline V gene has CDR1 MNHEY and CDR2 SVGAGI. CDR3 nucleotide sequence: TGTGCCAGCAGGACTAGCGTATCAGGGGAGACCCAGTACTTC. Translated, it gives CASRTSVSGETQYF.

This clonotype has at least ten counts. V and J are TRBV18 and TRBJ1-1; 7 bases align to TRBD1. Trimming removed 3 bases from V and 3 bases from J; junction bases left unmatched: 1. Germline V CDR1 and CDR2: KGHSH, LQKENI. This CDR3 comprises 13 residues. This CDR3 reads CASSPQGDTEAFF. CDR3 sequence (DNA): TGTGCCAGCTCACCTCAGGGGGACACTGAAGCTTTCTTT.

The rearrangement uses TRBV29-1 and TRBJ2-7, with a weak D call TRBD2 (5 bases). CDR1 SQVTM and CDR2 ANQGSEA come from the germline V gene. The CDR3 runs to 13 residues. Trimming stripped 0 bases from V and 4 bases from J, with 10 bases between. CDR3 in amino acids: CSVEDRGSYEQYF. In nucleotides, the CDR3 is TGCAGCGTTGAAGATCGGGGTTCTTACGAGCAGTACTTC.

This clonotype was detected many times. The V gene is TRBV12-3 or TRBV12-4, the J gene TRBJ2-1, with 9 bases that match TRBD1. The junction had 6 bases not matched to a gene; V was cut back by 5 bases and J by 4 bases. The CDR3 length is 15 residues. This CDR3 reads CASSGTGGAYNEQFF. In DNA form, the CDR3 reads TGTGCCAGCAGTGGAACAGGGGGCGCGTACAATGAGCAGTTCTTC.

At least ten counts were recorded for this clonotype. The chain employs TRBV12-3 or TRBV12-4 and TRBJ2-1; a weak D match, TRBD2 (6 bases). CDR3 length equals 14 residues. The V and J ends lost 6 bases and 7 bases respectively, with 16 bases between them. The DNA for the CDR3 is TGTGCCAGCAGCCTTAGGGCGGGGTATAATGAGCAGTTCTTC. This encodes CASSLRAGYNEQFF.

V is TRBV7-2 and J is TRBJ2-7; 11 bases line up with TRBD2. Germline CDR1 and CDR2: SGHTA and FQGNSA. This CDR3 is 18 amino acids long. V trimming: 0 bases; J trimming: 3 bases; junction bases outside the gene matches: 10. CDR3: CASSLAPGTSGIFYEQYF. In DNA, the CDR3 is TGTGCCAGCAGCTTAGCGCCAGGGACTAGCGGAATTTTCTACGAGCAGTACTTC.

The chain couples TRBV27 to TRBJ2-1; 10 bases map to TRBD2. The CDR3 loop spans 14 amino acids. With V trimmed by 4 bases and J by 7 bases, 4 bases remained unmatched. Germline values: CDR1 MNHEY, CDR2 SMNVEV (reference sequence). The CDR3 DNA reads TGTGCCAGCAGTTCACCGGGACTAGCGAATGAGCAGTTCTTC. It yields the protein CASSSPGLANEQFF.

This clonotype was detected many times. The chain links TRBV20-1 to TRBJ2-1; maybe TRBD1 (6 bases). Germline V gene lookup returns CDR1 DFQATT and CDR2 SNEGSKA (reference sequence). The CDR3 covers 16 residues. Trimming took off 3 bases at V and 4 bases at J, with 19 bases between the two ends. The CDR3 region is CSARGVIGTRYNEQFF. CDR3 DNA sequence: TGCAGTGCTAGGGGGGTTATTGGGACAAGATACAATGAGCAGTTCTTC.

This clonotype was observed a few times. This chain links TRBV7-2 with TRBJ2-1; 8 bases match TRBD1. The CDR3 is made up of 16 amino acids. The V segment lost 1 base and the J segment 3 bases; nucleotides outside the gene matches: 5. From germline, CDR1 is SGHTA and CDR2 FQGNSA. The CDR3: CASSLVQGAVYNEQFF. CDR3 in DNA: TGTGCCAGCAGCTTAGTTCAGGGGGCGGTCTACAATGAGCAGTTCTTC.

At least ten counts were recorded for this clonotype. This rearrangement joins TRBV5-1 to TRBJ2-6; D is uncertain. The CDR3 has 15 residues. V dropped 0 bases and J dropped 2 bases, with 6 bases sitting between them. Germline V CDR1 and CDR2: SGHRS, YFSETQ. The CDR3 DNA sequence: TGCGCCAGCAGCTTGGGGGCGGCTGGGGCCAACGTCCTGACTTTC. Translating it yields CASSLGAAGANVLTF. The variable domain in full, completed from reference TRBV5-1 and TRBJ2-6, reads KAGVTQTPRYLIKTRGQQVTLSCSPISGHRSVSWYQQTPGQGLQFLFEYFSETQRNKGNFPGRFSGRQFSNSRSEMNVSTLELGDSALYLCASSLGAAGANVLTFGAGSRLTVL.

This clonotype was picked up one time. The J gene is TRBJ2-3, the V gene TRBV29-1; TRBD2 agrees at 9 bases. Germline V gene sequence: CDR1 SQVTM, CDR2 ANQGSEA. Trimming took 5 bases from V and 4 from J; bases not matched to a gene: 25. The CDR3 is 20 residues long. CDR3 sequence: CSVRFFVGSGSSSGADTQYF. In DNA form, the CDR3 reads TGCAGCGTTCGCTTTTTTGTGGGTAGCGGGAGCTCCTCCGGGGCAGATACGCAGTATTTT.